The 14 T cell receptor beta chains below all came from one sample that was sequenced in a study of blood T cell repertoires in COVID-19. Assay used: immunoSEQ multiplex PCR; TCRdb lists only in-frame clones, some missing. The table has some 250,000 clones, more than 75% seen once. Sequences were obtained from peripheral blood. These receptors all stem from a woman aged 25 to 39 who had recovered from COVID-19.

This sequence joins TRBV29-1 and TRBJ1-1; no reliable D call. Germline loops: CDR1 SQVTM, CDR2 ANQGSEA. This CDR3 is 13 amino acids long. Trimming took off 4 bases at V and 1 base at J, with 10 bases between the two ends. DNA for the CDR3: TGCAGCGTTGTGGGCAGCAAGAACACTGAAGCTTTCTTT. Protein product: CSVVGSKNTEAFF.

The chain links TRBV6-5 to TRBJ2-6; D is ambiguous. Germline CDR1 is MNHEY and CDR2 is SVGAGI. There are 15 residues in the CDR3. Trimming took off 6 bases at V and 0 bases at J, with 9 bases between the two ends. Here the CDR3 reads CASSYILSGANVLTF. CDR3 coding DNA: TGTGCCAGCAGCTACATCCTCTCTGGGGCCAACGTCCTGACTTTC.

This rearrangement joins TRBV9 to TRBJ2-3; D perhaps matches TRBD1 (6 bases). Germline CDR1 SGDLS, CDR2 YYNGEE. The CDR3 is 13 residues long. The V end lost 3 bases, the J end lost 7 bases, and 12 bases lay between the germline ends. Here the CDR3 reads CASSGVRGNTQYF. The DNA for the CDR3 is TGTGCCAGCAGCGGGGTTAGGGGGAATACGCAGTATTTT.

The chain recombines TRBV6-5 with TRBJ1-6; 11 bases are shared with TRBD1. V lost 7 bases to trimming and J lost 7 bases; unmatched junction nucleotides: 6. Germline V lookup: CDR1 MNHEY, CDR2 SVGAGI. The CDR3 is 15 amino acids. The CDR3, as DNA: TGTGCCAGCATAAGGGACAGGGGGTTAAATTCACCCCTCCACTTT. Translated, it gives CASIRDRGLNSPLHF.

The chain is built from TRBV27 and TRBJ2-7, with D possibly TRBD2 on 5 matching bases. The CDR3 is made up of 16 amino acids. V was cut by 1 base and J by 2 bases, with 15 bases left in between. CDR1 MNHEY and CDR2 SMNVEV come from the germline V gene (reference sequence). This CDR3 is CASSLWSRGAPYEQYF. The CDR3 nucleotides read TGTGCCAGCAGTTTATGGTCCCGGGGTGCTCCCTACGAGCAGTACTTC.

V is TRBV18 and J is TRBJ2-3; TRBD2 is a possible D gene (5 bases). Trimming cost V 3 bases and J 3 bases, with 13 bases left between them. The CDR3 covers 15 residues. The germline V gene encodes CDR1 KGHSH and CDR2 LQKENI. CDR3 sequence reads: CASSPLLASTDTQYF. In DNA form, the CDR3 reads TGTGCCAGCTCACCTCTGCTAGCCTCGACAGATACGCAGTATTTT.

This chain uses TRBV5-1 with TRBJ2-2; D is possibly TRBD1 (5 bases). The germline CDR1 and CDR2 sequences are SGHRS and YFSETQ. The CDR3 consists of 14 residues. Trimming took off 0 bases at V and 5 bases at J, with 8 bases between the two ends. CDR3 in DNA: TGCGCCAGCAGCTTGGCAGGGCGGACCGGGGAGCTGTTTTTT. The encoded protein is CASSLAGRTGELFF.

This clone was counted a single time. The rearrangement uses TRBV6-4 and TRBJ2-5; TRBD1 matches at 7 bases. The trim removed 8 bases at V and 4 bases at J, leaving 7 bases unmatched. The CDR3 consists of 13 residues. CDR1 and CDR2 (germline): MRHNA, SNTAGT. CDR3 sequence reads: CASQSGQVETQYF. The CDR3 bases are TGTGCCAGCCAAAGTGGACAGGTAGAGACCCAGTACTTC.

The genes are TRBV7-9 and TRBJ2-1; 8 bases line up with TRBD1. V trimming: 10 bases; J trimming: 9 bases; junction bases outside the gene matches: 11. CDR1 SEHNR and CDR2 FQNEAQ come from the germline V gene (reference sequence). This CDR3 has 13 residues. The CDR3 DNA follows: TGTGCCATCCTCCAGGACAGGGATGTTGAGCAGTTCTTC. Translation: CAILQDRDVEQFF.

The chain joins TRBV2 to TRBJ1-5; D may be TRBD1 (5 bases). CDR1 and CDR2 from the germline V gene are SNHLY and FYNNEI. The V end was cut by 0 bases, the J end by 5 bases, with 11 bases between. CDR3 size: 15 residues. The CDR3 nucleotides are TGTGCCAGCAGTGAAGCGCAGGGAGGTTATCAGCCCCAGCATTTT. It yields the protein CASSEAQGGYQPQHF.

The chain has TRBV28 and TRBJ2-4, with D maybe TRBD1 (5 bases). The germline CDR1 and CDR2 sequences are MDHEN and SYDVKM. The CDR3 consists of 16 residues. The V and J ends lost 2 bases and 1 base respectively, with 12 bases between them. For the CDR3, the DNA is TGTGCCAGCAGTTTAGCAGGGTTGGTCGCCAAAAACATTCAGTACTTC. Its translation: CASSLAGLVAKNIQYF.

This chain joins TRBV15 and TRBJ1-1; D unclear. V lost 2 bases and J lost 0, with 10 bases in between. Per the germline V gene, CDR1 is LNHNV and CDR2 is YYDKDF (reference sequence). The CDR3 loop spans 15 amino acids. CDR3 nucleotide sequence: TGTGCCACCAGCAGATCATCCAGCGTGAACACTGAAGCTTTCTTT. Amino acids: CATSRSSSVNTEAFF.

The sample holds a few counts of this clone. V usage is TRBV9 and J usage is TRBJ2-3; D may be TRBD1 (6 bases). The germline CDR1 and CDR2 sequences are SGDLS and YYNGEE. With 0 bases removed from V and 7 bases from J, the gap between germline ends came to 12 bases. There are 14 residues in the CDR3. DNA of the CDR3: TGTGCCAGCAGCGTAGTAGCCCAGGGGAATACGCAGTATTTT. Amino acid sequence: CASSVVAQGNTQYF.

V gene TRBV7-9 combines with J gene TRBJ2-1, with D maybe TRBD1 (6 bases). There are 19 residues in the CDR3. Trimming left V 1 base short and J 0 bases short, with 19 bases between. Germline assignment: CDR1 SEHNR and CDR2 FQNEAQ (reference sequence). CDR3 sequence: CASSLEGGELPSSYNEQFF. CDR3 nucleotide sequence: TGTGCCAGCAGCTTAGAAGGGGGAGAACTCCCGAGCTCCTACAATGAGCAGTTCTTC.